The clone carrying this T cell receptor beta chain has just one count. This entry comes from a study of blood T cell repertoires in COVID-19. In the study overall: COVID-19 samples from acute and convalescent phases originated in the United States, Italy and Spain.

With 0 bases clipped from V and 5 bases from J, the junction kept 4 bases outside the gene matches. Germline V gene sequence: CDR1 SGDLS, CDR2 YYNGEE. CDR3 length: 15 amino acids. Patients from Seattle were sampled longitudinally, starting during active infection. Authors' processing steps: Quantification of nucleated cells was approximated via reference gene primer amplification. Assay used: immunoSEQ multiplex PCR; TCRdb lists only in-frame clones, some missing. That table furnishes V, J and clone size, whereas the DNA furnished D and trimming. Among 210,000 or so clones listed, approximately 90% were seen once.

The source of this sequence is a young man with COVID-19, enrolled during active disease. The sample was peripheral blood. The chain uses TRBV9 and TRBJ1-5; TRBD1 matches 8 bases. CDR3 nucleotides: TGTGCCAGCAGCGTAGAGGGGACAGGAGATCAGCCCCAGCATTTT. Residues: CASSVEGTGDQPQHF.